These T cell receptor beta chains were read from a single sample in a study of T cell changes during pregnancy in multiple sclerosis. Some clones are missing from TCRdb's copy, which holds only in-frame ones; the method was immunoSEQ multiplex PCR. The sample contains approximately 74,000 clones, 70% to 90% of which appear only once. This material consisted of peripheral blood, taken before pregnancy. These receptors were collected from a female donor with multiple sclerosis, enrolled in a pregnancy study. Each CDR3 is given with its conserved first and last residue. A D gene is named only where the DNA matches it firmly. Only part of the rows carry a size: once, few, many, or a class if the clone is expanded.

J gene	V gene	clone size	D gene	CDR3 DNA	CDR3 protein
TRBJ1-2	TRBV7-2	NA	NA	TGTGCCAGCAGCTTAGAGAGGGGGACGGGATATGGCTACACCTTC	CASSLERGTGYGYTF
TRBJ2-1	TRBV5-6	NA	NA	TGTGCCAGCAGCTTGGCCGGGGGGCTTGACTACTTCTACAATGAGCAGTTCTTC	CASSLAGGLDYFYNEQFF
TRBJ1-4	TRBV14	NA	NA	TGTGCCAGCAGCCAACGGCTGTCAAAAGCGACTAATGAAAAACTGTTTTTT	CASSQRLSKATNEKLFF
TRBJ1-1	TRBV18	NA	NA	TGTGCCAGCTCACCGCAAGCAGGGGTCCGGTGGGACACTGAAGCTTTCTTT	CASSPQAGVRWDTEAFF
TRBJ1-2	TRBV11-2	few	NA	TGTGCCAGCAGCGAGGGGGATGGTGGCTACACCTTC	CASSEGDGGYTF
TRBJ1-2	TRBV6-5	NA	TRBD1	TGTGCCAGCAGTATCGGACAGGTCGGTTTCTCTGGCTACACCTTC	CASSIGQVGFSGYTF
TRBJ2-7	TRBV5-8	NA	TRBD1	TGTGCCAGCAGCTTGGATGTGGGACAGTCCTACGAGCAGTACTTC	CASSLDVGQSYEQYF
TRBJ1-5	TRBV5-1	NA	TRBD1	TGCGCCAGCAGCCTGGAGCCGGGACAGGGTAATCAGCCCCAGCATTTT	CASSLEPGQGNQPQHF
TRBJ2-1	TRBV18	NA	NA	TGTGCCAGCTCACCACCGGTGGGGCAAGGCTCCTACAATGAGCAGTTCTTC	CASSPPVGQGSYNEQFF
TRBJ1-1	TRBV11-2	NA	TRBD1	TGTGCCAGCAGCCGGGGACAGGGCGGGGCTGAAGCTTTCTTT	CASSRGQGGAEAFF
TRBJ1-2	TRBV6-5	few	NA	TGTGCCAGCAGTTACTCGTTCCTAACAGCTTATGGCTACACCTTC	CASSYSFLTAYGYTF
TRBJ1-1	TRBV9	NA	TRBD1	TGTGCCAGCAGCGTAACCGCCTCCGCGACAGGGGGGGCCGCCACTGAAGCTTTCTTT	CASSVTASATGGAATEAFF
TRBJ2-7	TRBV5-6	NA	NA	TGTGCCAGCGGAGGGGAGGCCGACTACGAGCAGTACTTC	CASGGEADYEQYF
TRBJ2-3	TRBV7-8	NA	TRBD2	TGTGCCAGCAGCCCCAGAGCGGGGGGGCGATTGTCGGCAGATACGCAGTATTTT	CASSPRAGGRLSADTQYF
TRBJ2-5	TRBV4-2	NA	NA	TGTGCCAGCAGCCAAAACTGGGGAGCCCAAGAGACCCAGTACTTC	CASSQNWGAQETQYF
TRBJ1-1	TRBV27	NA	NA	TGTGCCAGCAGTTTGAGGGGGAGCACTGAAGCTTTCTTT	CASSLRGSTEAFF
TRBJ2-1	TRBV5-1	once	NA	TGCGCCAGCAGCTTCACAGGCTCCACTTACAATGAGCAGTTCTTC	CASSFTGSTYNEQFF
TRBJ2-1	TRBV19	NA	NA	TGTGCCAGTAGTATAAACGGGTACAATGAGCAGTTCTTC	CASSINGYNEQFF
TRBJ2-5	TRBV7-9	NA	NA	TGTGCCAGCAGGGATGCTAGCGCCCAGGCGGAGACCCAGTACTTC	CASRDASAQAETQYF
TRBJ1-1	TRBV10-3	NA	NA	TGTGCCATCCGTACAGGGATGGATCAGAACACTGAAGCTTTCTTT	CAIRTGMDQNTEAFF